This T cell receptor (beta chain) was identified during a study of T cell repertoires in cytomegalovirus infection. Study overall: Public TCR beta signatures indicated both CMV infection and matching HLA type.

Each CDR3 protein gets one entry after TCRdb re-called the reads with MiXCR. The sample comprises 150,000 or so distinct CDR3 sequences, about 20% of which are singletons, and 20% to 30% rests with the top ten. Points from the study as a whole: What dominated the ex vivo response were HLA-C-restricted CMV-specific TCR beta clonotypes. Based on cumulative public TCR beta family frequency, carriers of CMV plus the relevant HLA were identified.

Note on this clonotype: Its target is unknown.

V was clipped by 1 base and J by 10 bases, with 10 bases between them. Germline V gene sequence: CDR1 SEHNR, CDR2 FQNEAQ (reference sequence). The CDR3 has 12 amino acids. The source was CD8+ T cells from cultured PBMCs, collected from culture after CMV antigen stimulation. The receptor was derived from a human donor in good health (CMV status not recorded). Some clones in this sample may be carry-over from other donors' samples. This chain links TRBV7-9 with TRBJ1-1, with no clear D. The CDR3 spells CASSLDQVTAFF. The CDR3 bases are TGTGCCAGCAGCTTAGATCAGGTCACAGCTTTCTTT. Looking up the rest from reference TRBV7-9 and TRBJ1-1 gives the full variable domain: DTGVSQNPRHKITKRGQNVTFRCDPISEHNRLYWYRQTLGQGPEFLTYFQNEAQLEKSRLLSDRFSAERPKGSFSTLEIQRTEQGDSAMYLCASSLDQVTAFFGQGTRLTVV.